This TCR beta chain appears in the sequencing data of a study of Ad26.COV2.S vaccination and SARS-CoV-2 variants. Study observations and caveats: Post-vaccination spike-specific CD8+ and CD4+ T cell responses reportedly had substantial breadth.

Described treatment: some 19 received Ad26.COV2.S at low or high dose, single or two shots; a few received placebo; per-sample allocation not given. Specimens were obtained on day 63 following the first vaccine or placebo injection. V was clipped by 0 bases and J by 5 bases; unmatched bases: 6. The CDR3 length is 16 residues. CDR1 is SEHNR, CDR2 FQNEAQ, per germline (reference sequence). In the case of this clone: Its cognate antigen is unknown.

Sequencing was performed with immunoSEQ multiplex PCR; in TCRdb, only in-frame clones are kept and a portion is missing. This sample yields some 480,000 clones, of which around 90% are seen a single time; around 13% belongs to the top ten. This chain connects TRBV7-9 to TRBJ1-4; 7 nucleotides match TRBD1. Source: peripheral blood, taken in a trial of Ad26.COV2.S vaccine versus placebo. The TCR comes from a person aged 18 to 65 who received the Ad26.COV2.S COVID-19 vaccine or a placebo. CDR3 region: CASSLALATGNEKLFF. The CDR3 nucleotides are TGTGCCAGCAGCTTAGCGCTTGCGACAGGGAATGAAAAACTGTTTTTT.